This TCR beta chain was sequenced for a study of T cell responses to AZD1222 COVID-19 vaccine. Study outcomes and limitations: The study identified only six AZD1222 recipients as seropositive at baseline.

A few counts support this clone. The antigen is unknown. Per the germline V gene, CDR1 is KGHSH and CDR2 is LQKENI. The ends were cut back, 2 bases at V and 6 bases at J, with 16 bases in the middle. CDR3 length: 15 residues. Libraries were prepared by immunoSEQ multiplex PCR; TCRdb keeps only in-frame clonotypes and omits some of them. The data hold about 140,000 clones, with roughly nine tenths observed a single time. The chain joins TRBV18 to TRBJ1-1; D is ambiguous. The sequence derives from an adult in good health. The sample consisted of peripheral blood, taken on day 0 of AZD1222 vaccination. The CDR3 DNA reads as TGTGCCAGCTCACCATTATCGACTGGTCCCGCTGAAGCTTTCTTT. It translates to CASSPLSTGPAEAFF.